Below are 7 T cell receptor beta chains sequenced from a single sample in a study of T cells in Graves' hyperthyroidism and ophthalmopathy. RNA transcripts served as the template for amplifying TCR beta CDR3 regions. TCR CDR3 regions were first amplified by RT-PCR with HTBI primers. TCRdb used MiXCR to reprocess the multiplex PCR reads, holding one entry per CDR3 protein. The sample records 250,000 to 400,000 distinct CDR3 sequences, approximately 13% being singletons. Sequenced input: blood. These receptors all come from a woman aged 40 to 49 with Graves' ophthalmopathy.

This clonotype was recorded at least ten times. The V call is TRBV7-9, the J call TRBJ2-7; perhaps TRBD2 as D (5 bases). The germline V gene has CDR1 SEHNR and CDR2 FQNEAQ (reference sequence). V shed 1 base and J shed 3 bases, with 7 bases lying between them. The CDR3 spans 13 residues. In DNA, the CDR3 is TGTGCCAGCAGCTTAGAGAGCGGCTACGAGCAGTACTTC. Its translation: CASSLESGYEQYF.

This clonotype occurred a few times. The CDR3 region is CASSSKTSGSNEQFF. The CDR3 DNA is TGTGCCAGCAGCTCGAAGACTAGCGGGAGCAATGAGCAGTTCTTC. The V and J genes are TRBV7-2 and TRBJ2-1, with 12 bases that match TRBD2. Germline V lookup: CDR1 SGHTA, CDR2 FQGNSA. Germline trimming cut 4 bases from V and 6 bases from J; bases unmatched to any gene: 4. The CDR3 has 15 amino acids.

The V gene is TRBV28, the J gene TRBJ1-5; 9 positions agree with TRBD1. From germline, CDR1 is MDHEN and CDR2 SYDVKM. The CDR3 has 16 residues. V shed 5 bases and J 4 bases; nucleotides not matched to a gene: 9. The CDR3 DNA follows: TGTGCCAGCAGTGGGGGCACCGGGACAGGGAATCAGCCCCAGCATTTT. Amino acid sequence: CASSGGTGTGNQPQHF. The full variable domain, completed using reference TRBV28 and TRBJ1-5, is DVKVTQSSRYLVKRTGEKVFLECVQDMDHENMFWYRQDPGLGLRLIYFSYDVKMKEKGDIPEGYSVSREKKERFSLILESASTNQTSMYLCASSGGTGTGNQPQHFGDGTRLSIL.

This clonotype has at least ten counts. The CDR3 loop is CASSQDGTGPSRETQYF. The CDR3 DNA follows: TGTGCCAGCAGCCAAGATGGGACAGGCCCCTCTCGAGAGACCCAGTACTTC. V usage is TRBV3-1 and J usage is TRBJ2-5; 8 bases map to TRBD1. With 0 bases clipped from V and 4 bases from J, the junction kept 10 bases outside the gene matches. Germline assignment: CDR1 LGHDT and CDR2 YNNKEL (reference sequence). The CDR3 has 17 residues.

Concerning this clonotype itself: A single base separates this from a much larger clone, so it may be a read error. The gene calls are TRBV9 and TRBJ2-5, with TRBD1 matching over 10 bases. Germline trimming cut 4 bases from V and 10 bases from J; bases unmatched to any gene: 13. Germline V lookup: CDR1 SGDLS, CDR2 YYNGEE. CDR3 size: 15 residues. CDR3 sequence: CASSTDRGLRRDQYF. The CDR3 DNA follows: TGTGCCAGCAGCACCGACAGGGGGCTCAGGAGGGACCAGTACTTC. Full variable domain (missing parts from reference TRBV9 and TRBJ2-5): DSGVTQTPKHLITATGQRVTLRCSPRSGDLSVYWYQQSLDQGLQFLIQYYNGEERAKGNILERFSAQQFPDLHSELNLSSLELGDSALYFCASSTDRGLRRDQYFGPGTRLLVL.

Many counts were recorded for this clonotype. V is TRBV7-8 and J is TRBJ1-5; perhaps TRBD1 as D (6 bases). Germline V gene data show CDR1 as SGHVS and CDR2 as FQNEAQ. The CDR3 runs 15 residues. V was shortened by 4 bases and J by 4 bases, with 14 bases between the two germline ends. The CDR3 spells CASSSVRGWNQPQHF. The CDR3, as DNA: TGTGCCAGCAGCTCCGTTAGGGGGTGGAATCAGCCCCAGCATTTT.

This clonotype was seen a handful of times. CDR3: CASSVGVVSYNEQFF. CDR3 bases: TGTGCCAGCAGCGTAGGTGTAGTTTCCTACAATGAGCAGTTCTTC. This chain connects TRBV9 to TRBJ2-1, with D unclear. Between the trimmed V and J ends, which lost 0 bases and 1 base, there was a span of 8 bases. CDR3 size: 15 residues. Germline loops: CDR1 SGDLS, CDR2 YYNGEE.